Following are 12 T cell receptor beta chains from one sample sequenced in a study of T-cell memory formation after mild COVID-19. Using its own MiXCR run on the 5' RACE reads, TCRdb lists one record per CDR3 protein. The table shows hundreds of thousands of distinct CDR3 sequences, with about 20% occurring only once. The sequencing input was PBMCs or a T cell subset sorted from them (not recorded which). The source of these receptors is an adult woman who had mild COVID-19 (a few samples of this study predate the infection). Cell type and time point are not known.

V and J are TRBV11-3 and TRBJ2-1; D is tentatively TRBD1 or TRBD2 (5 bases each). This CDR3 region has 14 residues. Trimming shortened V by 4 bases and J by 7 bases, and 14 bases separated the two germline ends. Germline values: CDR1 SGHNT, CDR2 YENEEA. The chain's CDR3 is CASSSAGALNEQFF. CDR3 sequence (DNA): TGTGCCAGCAGCTCCGCCGGGGCGCTGAATGAGCAGTTCTTC.

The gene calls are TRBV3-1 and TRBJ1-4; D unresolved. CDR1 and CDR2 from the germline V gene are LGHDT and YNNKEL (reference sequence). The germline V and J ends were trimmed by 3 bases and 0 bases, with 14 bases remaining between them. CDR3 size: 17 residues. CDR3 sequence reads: CASSQDATRTTNEKLFF. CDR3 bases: TGTGCCAGCAGCCAGGATGCCACTAGGACAACTAATGAAAAACTGTTTTTT.

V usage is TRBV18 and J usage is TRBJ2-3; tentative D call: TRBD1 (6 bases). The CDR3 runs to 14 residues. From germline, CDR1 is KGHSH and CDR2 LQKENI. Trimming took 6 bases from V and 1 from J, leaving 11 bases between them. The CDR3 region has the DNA TGTGCCAGCTCTCCTAAGGGGGGCACAGATACGCAGTATTTT. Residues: CASSPKGGTDTQYF.

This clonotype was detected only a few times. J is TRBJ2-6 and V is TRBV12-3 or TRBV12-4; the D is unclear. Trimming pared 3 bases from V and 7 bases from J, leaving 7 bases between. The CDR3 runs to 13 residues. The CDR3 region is CASSFSLANVLTF. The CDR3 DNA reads TGTGCCAGCAGTTTCAGTCTAGCCAACGTCCTGACTTTC.

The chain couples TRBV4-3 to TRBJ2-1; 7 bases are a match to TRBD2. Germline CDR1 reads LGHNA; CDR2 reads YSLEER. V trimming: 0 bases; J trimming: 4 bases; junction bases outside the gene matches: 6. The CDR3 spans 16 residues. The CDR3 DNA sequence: TGCGCCAGCAGCCAAGATATCAGCGGGGAGTACAATGAGCAGTTCTTC. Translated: CASSQDISGEYNEQFF.

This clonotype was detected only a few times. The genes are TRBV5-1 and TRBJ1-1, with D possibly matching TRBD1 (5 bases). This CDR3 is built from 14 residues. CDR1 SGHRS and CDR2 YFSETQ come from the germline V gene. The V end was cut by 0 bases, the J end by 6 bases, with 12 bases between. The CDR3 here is CASSLESGHAEAFF. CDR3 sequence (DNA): TGCGCCAGCAGCTTGGAGTCCGGACATGCTGAAGCTTTCTTT.

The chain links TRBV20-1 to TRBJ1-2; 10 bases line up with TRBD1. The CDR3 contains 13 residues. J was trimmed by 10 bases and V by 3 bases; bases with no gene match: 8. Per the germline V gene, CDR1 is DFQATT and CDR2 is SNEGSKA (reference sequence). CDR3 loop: CSARATGGAFYTF. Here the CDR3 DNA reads TGCAGTGCTAGGGCGACAGGGGGCGCGTTCTACACCTTC.

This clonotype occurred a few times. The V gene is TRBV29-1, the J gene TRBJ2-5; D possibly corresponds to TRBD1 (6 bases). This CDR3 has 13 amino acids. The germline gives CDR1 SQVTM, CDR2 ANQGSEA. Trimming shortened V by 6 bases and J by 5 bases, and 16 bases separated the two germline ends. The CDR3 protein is CSVVEGVLETQYF. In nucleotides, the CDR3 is TGCAGCGTCGTCGAGGGGGTCCTGGAGACCCAGTACTTC.

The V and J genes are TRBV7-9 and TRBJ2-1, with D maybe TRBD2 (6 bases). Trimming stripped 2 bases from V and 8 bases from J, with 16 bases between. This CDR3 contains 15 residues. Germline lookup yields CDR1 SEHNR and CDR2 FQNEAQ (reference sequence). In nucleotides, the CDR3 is TGTGCCAGCAGCTTACTGGGGGGTACCTCGGATGAGCAGTTCTTC. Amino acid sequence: CASSLLGGTSDEQFF.

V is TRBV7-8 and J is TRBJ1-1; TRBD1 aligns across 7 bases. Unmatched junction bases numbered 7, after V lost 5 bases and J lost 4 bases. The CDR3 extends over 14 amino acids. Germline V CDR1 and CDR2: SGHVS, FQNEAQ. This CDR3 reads CASSPDRSSTEAFF. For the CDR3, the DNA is TGTGCCAGCAGCCCGGACAGGTCGAGCACTGAAGCTTTCTTT.

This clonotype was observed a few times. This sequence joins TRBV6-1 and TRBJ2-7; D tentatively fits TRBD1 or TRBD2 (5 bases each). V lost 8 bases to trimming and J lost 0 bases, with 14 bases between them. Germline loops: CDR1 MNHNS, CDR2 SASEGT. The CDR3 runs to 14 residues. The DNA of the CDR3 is TGTGCCAGCCTAGGAACGGGGCGCTCCTACGAGCAGTACTTC. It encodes CASLGTGRSYEQYF.

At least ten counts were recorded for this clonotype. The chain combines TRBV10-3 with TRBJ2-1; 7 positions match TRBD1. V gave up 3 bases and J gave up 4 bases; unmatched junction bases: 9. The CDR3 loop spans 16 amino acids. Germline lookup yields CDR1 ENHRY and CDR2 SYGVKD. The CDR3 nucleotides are TGTGCCATCAGTGAAAACCCGGGACAGATATACAATGAGCAGTTCTTC. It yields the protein CAISENPGQIYNEQFF.